This TCR beta chain was obtained from a study of T-cell memory formation after mild COVID-19. Turning to the study itself: Across donors, TCR clusters were largely donor specific.

Constant-segment primers served in 5'RACE that generated TCR alpha and TCR beta cDNA libraries bearing sample barcodes and UMIs. TCRdb used MiXCR to reprocess the 5' RACE reads, holding one entry per CDR3 protein. The sample has around 35,000 distinct CDR3 sequences; approximately 7.7% are singletons. The V gene's germline CDR1 is SGDLS and CDR2 YYNGEE. V was cut by 3 bases and J by 0 bases, with 6 bases left in between. This CDR3 has 13 amino acids. For this clonotype: Its antigen is currently unknown.

Broader study findings: Several responding clones turned up in pre-infection memory, indicating that cross-reactive memory may have taken part. Clones shrinking between day 15 and 85 showed a balanced CD4/CD8 split, and those that grew later tilted toward CD4+.

The TCR comes from a man between 18 and 35 years old who had mild COVID-19 (a few samples of this study predate the infection). Cell type and time point are not known. This chain joins TRBV9 and TRBJ2-5; D gene unclear. The sample consisted of PBMCs or a T cell subset sorted from them (not recorded which). The CDR3 DNA is TGTGCCAGCAGCGGACGCAACCAAGAGACCCAGTACTTC. This codes for CASSGRNQETQYF.